This entry is about one T cell receptor (beta chain). Looked up from germline, CDR1 is KGHDR and CDR2 is SFDVKD. The V end lost 6 bases, the J end lost 1 base, and 8 bases lay between the germline ends. This CDR3 contains 14 residues. These data belong to a study of T cell responses to AZD1222 COVID-19 vaccine. Profiled with immunoSEQ multiplex PCR; TCRdb holds only in-frame clones, not every one. This sample has under 20,000 clones, with about 80% found just once. The sequence was collected from an adult who received the AZD1222 COVID-19 vaccine. This sample comprised peripheral blood, obtained 28 days after the second AZD1222 dose. The chain employs TRBV24-1 and TRBJ2-2; perhaps TRBD2 as D (5 bases). The chain's CDR3 is CATSSEGNTGELFF. The DNA for the CDR3 is TGTGCCACCAGTTCCGAGGGGAACACCGGGGAGCTGTTTTTT.